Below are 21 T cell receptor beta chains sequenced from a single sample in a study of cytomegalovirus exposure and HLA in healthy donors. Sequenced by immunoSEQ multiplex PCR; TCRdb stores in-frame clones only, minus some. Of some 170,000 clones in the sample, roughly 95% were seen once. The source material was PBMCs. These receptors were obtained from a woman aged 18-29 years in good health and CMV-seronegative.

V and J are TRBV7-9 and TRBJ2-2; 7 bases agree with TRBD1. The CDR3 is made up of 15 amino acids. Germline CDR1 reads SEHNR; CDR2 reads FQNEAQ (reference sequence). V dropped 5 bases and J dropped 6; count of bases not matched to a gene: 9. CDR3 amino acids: CASSAWQGVAGELFF. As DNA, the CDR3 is TGTGCCAGCAGCGCATGGCAGGGGGTCGCCGGGGAGCTGTTTTTT.

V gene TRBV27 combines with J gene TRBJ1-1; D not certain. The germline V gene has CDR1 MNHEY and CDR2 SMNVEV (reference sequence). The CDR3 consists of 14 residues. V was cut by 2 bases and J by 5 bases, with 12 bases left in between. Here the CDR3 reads CASSLMGSGTEAFF. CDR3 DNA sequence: TGTGCCAGCAGTTTAATGGGGAGTGGGACTGAAGCTTTCTTT.

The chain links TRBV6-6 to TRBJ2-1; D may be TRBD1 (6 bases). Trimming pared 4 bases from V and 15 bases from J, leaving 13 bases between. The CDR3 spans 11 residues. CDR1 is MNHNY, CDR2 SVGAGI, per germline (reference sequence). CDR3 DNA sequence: TGTGCCAGCAGTTCCCAGGGGCTTCGGTTCTTC. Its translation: CASSSQGLRFF.

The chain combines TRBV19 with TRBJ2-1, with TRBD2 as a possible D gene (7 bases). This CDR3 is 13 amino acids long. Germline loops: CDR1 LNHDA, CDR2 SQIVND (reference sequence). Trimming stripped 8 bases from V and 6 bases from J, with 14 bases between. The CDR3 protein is CASASGGGNEQFF. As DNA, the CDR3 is TGTGCCAGTGCTAGCGGAGGGGGCAATGAGCAGTTCTTC.

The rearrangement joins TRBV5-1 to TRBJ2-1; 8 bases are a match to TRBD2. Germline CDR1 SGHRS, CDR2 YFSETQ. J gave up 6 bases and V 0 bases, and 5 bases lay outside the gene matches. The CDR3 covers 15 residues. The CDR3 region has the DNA TGCGCCAGCAGCTTGGATCCGGGACTAGGCAATGAGCAGTTCTTC. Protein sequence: CASSLDPGLGNEQFF.

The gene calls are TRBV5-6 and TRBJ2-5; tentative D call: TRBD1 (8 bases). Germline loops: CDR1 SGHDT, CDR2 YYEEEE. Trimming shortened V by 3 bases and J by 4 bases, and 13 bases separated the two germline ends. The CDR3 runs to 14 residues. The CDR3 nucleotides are TGTGCCAGCAGCTGGACAGGGAGGGCAGAGACCCAGTACTTC. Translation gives CASSWTGRAETQYF.

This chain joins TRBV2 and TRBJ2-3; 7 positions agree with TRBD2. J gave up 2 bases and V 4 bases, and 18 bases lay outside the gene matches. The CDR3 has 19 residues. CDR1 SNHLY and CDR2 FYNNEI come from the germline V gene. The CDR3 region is CASSVSSRSASGFTDTQYF. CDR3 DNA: TGTGCCAGCAGTGTATCCTCAAGGTCCGCTAGCGGATTCACAGATACGCAGTATTTT.

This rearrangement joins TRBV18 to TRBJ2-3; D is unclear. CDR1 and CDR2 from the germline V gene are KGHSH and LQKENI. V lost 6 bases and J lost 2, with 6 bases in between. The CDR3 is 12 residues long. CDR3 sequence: CASSAYTDTQYF. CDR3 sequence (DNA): TGTGCCAGCTCCGCCTACACAGATACGCAGTATTTT.

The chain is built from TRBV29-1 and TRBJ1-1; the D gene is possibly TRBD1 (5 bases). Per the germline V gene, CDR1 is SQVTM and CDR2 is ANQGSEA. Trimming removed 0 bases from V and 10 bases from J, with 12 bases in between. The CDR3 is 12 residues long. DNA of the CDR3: TGCAGCGTTGAAGAAGGGTCCGGGGGAGCTTTCTTT. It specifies CSVEEGSGGAFF.

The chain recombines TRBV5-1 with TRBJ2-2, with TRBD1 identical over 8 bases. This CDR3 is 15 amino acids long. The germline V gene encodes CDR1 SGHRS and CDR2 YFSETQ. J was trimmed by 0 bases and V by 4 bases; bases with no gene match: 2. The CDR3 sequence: CASSTGGTNTGELFF. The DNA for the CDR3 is TGCGCCAGCAGCACAGGGGGGACGAACACCGGGGAGCTGTTTTTT.

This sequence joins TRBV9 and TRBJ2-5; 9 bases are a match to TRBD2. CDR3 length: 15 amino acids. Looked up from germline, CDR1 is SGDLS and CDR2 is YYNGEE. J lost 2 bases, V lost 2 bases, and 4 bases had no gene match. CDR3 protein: CASSVSGSSQETQYF. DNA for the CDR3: TGTGCCAGCAGCGTTAGCGGGAGCTCACAAGAGACCCAGTACTTC.

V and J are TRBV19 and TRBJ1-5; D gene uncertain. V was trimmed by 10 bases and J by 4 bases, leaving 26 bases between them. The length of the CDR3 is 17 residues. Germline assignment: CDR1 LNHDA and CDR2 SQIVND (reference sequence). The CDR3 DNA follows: TGTGCCACAACCACAATGTTTCGGGGAGATGCTAATCAGCCCCAGCATTTT. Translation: CATTTMFRGDANQPQHF.

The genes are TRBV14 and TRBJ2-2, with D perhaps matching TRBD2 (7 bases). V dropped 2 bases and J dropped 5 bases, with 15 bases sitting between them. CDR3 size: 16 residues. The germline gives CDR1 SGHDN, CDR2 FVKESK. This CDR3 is CASSQLAGARTGELFF. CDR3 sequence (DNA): TGTGCCAGCAGCCAACTGGCGGGGGCGCGAACCGGGGAGCTGTTTTTT.

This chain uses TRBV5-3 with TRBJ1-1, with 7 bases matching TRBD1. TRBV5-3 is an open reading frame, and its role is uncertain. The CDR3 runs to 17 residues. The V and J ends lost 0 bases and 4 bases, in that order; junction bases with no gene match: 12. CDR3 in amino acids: CARSLVAGQAVGTEAFF. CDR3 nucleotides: TGTGCCAGAAGCTTGGTGGCCGGACAGGCAGTGGGCACTGAAGCTTTCTTT.

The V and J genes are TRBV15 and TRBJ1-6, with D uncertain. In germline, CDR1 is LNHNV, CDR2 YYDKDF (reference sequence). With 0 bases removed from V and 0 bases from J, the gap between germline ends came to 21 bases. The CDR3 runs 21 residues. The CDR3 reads CATSREPLPQEILSYNSPLHF. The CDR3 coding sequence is TGTGCCACCAGCAGAGAGCCCCTCCCCCAAGAGATCCTCTCCTATAATTCACCCCTCCACTTT.

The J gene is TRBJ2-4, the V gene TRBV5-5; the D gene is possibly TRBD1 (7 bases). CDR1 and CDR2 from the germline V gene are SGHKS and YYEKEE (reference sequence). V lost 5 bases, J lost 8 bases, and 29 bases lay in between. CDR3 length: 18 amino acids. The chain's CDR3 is CASSGGIGTDPFRDIQYF. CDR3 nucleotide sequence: TGTGCCAGCAGTGGGGGGATTGGGACAGATCCTTTCCGGGACATTCAGTACTTC.

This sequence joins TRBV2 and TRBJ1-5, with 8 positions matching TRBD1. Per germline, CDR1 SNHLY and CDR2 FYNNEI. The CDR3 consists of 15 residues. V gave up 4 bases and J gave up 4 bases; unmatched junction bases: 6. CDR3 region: CASSGGRTGNQPQHF. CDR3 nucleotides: TGTGCCAGCAGTGGGGGGAGGACAGGGAATCAGCCCCAGCATTTT.

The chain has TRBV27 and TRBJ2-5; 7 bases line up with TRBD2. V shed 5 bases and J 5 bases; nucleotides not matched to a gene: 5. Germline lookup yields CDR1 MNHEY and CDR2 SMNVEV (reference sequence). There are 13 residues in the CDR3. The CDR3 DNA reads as TGTGCCAGCAGTCGGGGGGTCGTTGAGACCCAGTACTTC. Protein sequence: CASSRGVVETQYF.

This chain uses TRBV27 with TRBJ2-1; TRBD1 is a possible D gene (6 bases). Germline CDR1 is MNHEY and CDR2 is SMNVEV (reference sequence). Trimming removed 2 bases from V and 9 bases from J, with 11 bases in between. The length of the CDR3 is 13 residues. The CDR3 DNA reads TGTGCCAGCAGTTTACAGGCAGGGGTTGAGCAGTTCTTC. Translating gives CASSLQAGVEQFF.

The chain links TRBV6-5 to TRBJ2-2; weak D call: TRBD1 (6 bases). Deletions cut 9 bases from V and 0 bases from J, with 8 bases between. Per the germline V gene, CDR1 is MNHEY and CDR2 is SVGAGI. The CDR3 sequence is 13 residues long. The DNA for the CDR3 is TGTGCCAGTCGGGACACGAACACCGGGGAGCTGTTTTTT. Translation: CASRDTNTGELFF.

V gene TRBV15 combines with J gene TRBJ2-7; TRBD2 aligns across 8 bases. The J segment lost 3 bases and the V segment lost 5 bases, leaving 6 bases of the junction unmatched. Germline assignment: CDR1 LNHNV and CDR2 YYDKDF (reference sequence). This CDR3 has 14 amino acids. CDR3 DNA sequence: TGTGCCACCAGCCGGCGGGGGGACCACTACGAGCAGTACTTC. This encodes CATSRRGDHYEQYF.